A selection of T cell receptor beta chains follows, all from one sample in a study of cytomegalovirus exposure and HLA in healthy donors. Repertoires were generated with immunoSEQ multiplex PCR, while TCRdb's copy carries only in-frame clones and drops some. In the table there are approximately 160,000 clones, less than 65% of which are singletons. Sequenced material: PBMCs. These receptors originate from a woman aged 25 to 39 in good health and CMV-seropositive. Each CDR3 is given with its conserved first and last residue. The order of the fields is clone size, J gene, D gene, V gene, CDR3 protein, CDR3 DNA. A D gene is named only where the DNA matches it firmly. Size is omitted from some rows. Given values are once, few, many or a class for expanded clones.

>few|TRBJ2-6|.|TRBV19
CASSPQPIRPDWAGANVLTF
TGTGCCAGTAGTCCTCAGCCAATACGTCCGGACTGGGCCGGGGCCAACGTCCTGACTTTC
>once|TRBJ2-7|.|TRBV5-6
CASSTPDRRNLYEQYF
TGTGCCAGCAGCACTCCCGACAGGAGAAATCTCTACGAGCAGTACTTC
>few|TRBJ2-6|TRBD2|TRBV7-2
CASSLGGLAAGANVLTF
TGTGCCAGCAGCTTAGGGGGACTAGCGGCCGGGGCCAACGTCCTGACTTTC
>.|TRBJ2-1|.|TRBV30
CAWRKALAGYNEQFF
TGTGCCTGGAGGAAAGCGTTAGCTGGCTACAATGAGCAGTTCTTC
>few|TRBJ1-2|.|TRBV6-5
CASSPGDYGYTF
TGTGCCAGCAGTCCAGGGGATTACGGCTACACCTTC
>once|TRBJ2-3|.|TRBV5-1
CASSLGLSYQYF
TGCGCCAGCAGCTTGGGACTATCTTACCAGTATTTT
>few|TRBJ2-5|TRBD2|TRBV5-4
CASSLASGRASETQYF
TGTGCCAGCAGCTTGGCTAGCGGGAGGGCTTCTGAGACCCAGTACTTC
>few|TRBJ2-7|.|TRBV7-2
CASSSYLAGEQYF
TGTGCCAGCAGCTCATACCTGGCGGGGGAGCAGTACTTC
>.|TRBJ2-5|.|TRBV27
CASSWGLKETQYF
TGTGCCAGCAGTTGGGGACTGAAAGAGACCCAGTACTTC
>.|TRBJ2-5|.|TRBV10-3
CAVSSALKETQYF
TGTGCCGTCTCTAGCGCACTGAAAGAGACCCAGTACTTC
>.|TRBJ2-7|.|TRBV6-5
CASSSLISPYEQYF
TGTGCCAGCAGTTCACTAATTAGTCCCTACGAGCAGTACTTC
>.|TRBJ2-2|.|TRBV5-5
CASSLTANTGELFF
TGTGCCAGCAGCTTGACAGCGAACACCGGGGAGCTGTTTTTT
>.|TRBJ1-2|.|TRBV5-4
CASRTPAGGYSGGYTF
TGTGCCAGCAGGACCCCCGCTGGGGGGTATAGTGGCGGCTACACCTTC
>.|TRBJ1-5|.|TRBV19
CASSLPRQPQHF
TGTGCCAGTAGCCTACCTAGGCAGCCCCAGCATTTT
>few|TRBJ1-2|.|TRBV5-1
CASSLDGRASYGYTF
TGCGCCAGCAGCTTGGACGGCAGGGCCAGCTATGGCTACACCTTC
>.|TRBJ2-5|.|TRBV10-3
CAIRIQEGETQYF
TGTGCCATCAGAATACAGGAGGGAGAGACCCAGTACTTC
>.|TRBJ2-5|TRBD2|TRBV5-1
CASSPGLAGVGETQYF
TGCGCCAGCAGCCCGGGACTAGCGGGAGTAGGGGAGACCCAGTACTTC
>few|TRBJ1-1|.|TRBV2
CASTALTTEAFF
TGTGCCAGCACGGCACTAACGACTGAAGCTTTCTTT
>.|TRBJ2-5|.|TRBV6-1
CASSGNRQLQYQETQYF
TGTGCCAGCAGTGGGAACCGACAGCTCCAGTACCAAGAGACCCAGTACTTC
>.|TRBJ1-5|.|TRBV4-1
CASSQYSGGNQPQHF
TGCGCCAGCAGCCAATACTCGGGGGGGAATCAGCCCCAGCATTTT
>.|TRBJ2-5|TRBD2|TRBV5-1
CASSSGGGQETQYF
TGCGCCAGCAGCTCCGGGGGGGGGCAAGAGACCCAGTACTTC
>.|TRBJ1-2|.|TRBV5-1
CASSLSDGNYGYTF
TGCGCCAGCAGCTTGTCCGACGGGAACTATGGCTACACCTTC
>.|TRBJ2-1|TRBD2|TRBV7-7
CASSAGGPGNEQFF
TGTGCTAGCTCGGCGGGGGGGCCTGGAAATGAGCAGTTCTTC
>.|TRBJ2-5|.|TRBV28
CASSPTLTSGETQYF
TGTGCCAGCAGTCCGACCCTGACCTCGGGGGAGACCCAGTACTTC
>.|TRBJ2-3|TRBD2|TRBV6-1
CASSEKGAGGPRDTQYF
TGTGCCAGCAGTGAAAAGGGCGCGGGAGGGCCGAGAGATACGCAGTATTTT
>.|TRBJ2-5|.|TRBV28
CASSWPGVGETQYF
TGTGCCAGCAGTTGGCCAGGGGTTGGGGAGACCCAGTACTTC